This is a list of T cell receptor beta chains from one sample in a study of T cells in narcolepsy. The data were produced by immunoSEQ multiplex PCR, yet TCRdb's version contains in-frame clones alone and is incomplete. The sample has about 15,000 clones; approximately 83% are singletons. Sequencing was performed on memory (CD45RA-) CD4+ T cells from blood. These receptors were obtained from a human donor in good health. Both conserved end residues are part of each CDR3. The D gene is left open where the match is weak. Expanded clones get a size class; other rows say once, few or many, or leave the size out.

CDR3 protein: CASSQFGTSGGADTQYF
CDR3 DNA: TGTGCCAGCAGCCAATTTGGGACTAGCGGGGGGGCAGATACGCAGTATTTT
clone size: -
D gene: TRBD2
J gene: TRBJ2-3
V gene: TRBV4-2

CDR3 protein: CASSTGRGEKLFF
CDR3 DNA: TGCGCCAGCAGTACCGGACGGGGTGAAAAACTGTTTTTT
clone size: -
D gene: -
J gene: TRBJ1-4
V gene: TRBV10-2

CDR3 protein: CASSQAGGRYEQYF
CDR3 DNA: TGTGCCAGCAGCCAAGCGGGTGGCCGCTACGAGCAGTACTTC
clone size: -
D gene: -
J gene: TRBJ2-7
V gene: TRBV14

CDR3 protein: CTSSQIGTSGAEQFF
CDR3 DNA: TGCACCAGCAGCCAGATCGGGACTAGCGGGGCTGAGCAGTTCTTC
clone size: -
D gene: -
J gene: TRBJ2-1
V gene: TRBV1

CDR3 protein: CASSLLSGSRTQYF
CDR3 DNA: TGCGCCAGCAGCCTACTATCAGGGAGTAGGACCCAGTACTTC
clone size: -
D gene: -
J gene: TRBJ2-5
V gene: TRBV5-1

CDR3 protein: CSVERTVYGYTF
CDR3 DNA: TGCAGCGTTGAACGGACAGTCTATGGCTACACCTTC
clone size: -
D gene: -
J gene: TRBJ1-2
V gene: TRBV29-1

CDR3 protein: CASSQLAGSSTDTQYF
CDR3 DNA: TGCGCCAGCAGTCAATTAGCGGGTTCTAGCACAGATACGCAGTATTTT
clone size: -
D gene: TRBD2
J gene: TRBJ2-3
V gene: TRBV4-1

CDR3 protein: CASSYNRNNEQFF
CDR3 DNA: TGTGCCAGCAGTTATAACAGAAACAATGAGCAGTTCTTC
clone size: -
D gene: -
J gene: TRBJ2-1
V gene: TRBV6-6

CDR3 protein: CAIRGPLLGNTEAFF
CDR3 DNA: TGTGCCATCAGGGGGCCACTTCTGGGAAACACTGAAGCTTTCTTT
clone size: -
D gene: -
J gene: TRBJ1-1
V gene: TRBV10-3

CDR3 protein: CASSLNPSGGYTF
CDR3 DNA: TGTGCCAGCAGTTTGAACCCTTCGGGGGGCTACACCTTC
clone size: -
D gene: -
J gene: TRBJ1-2
V gene: TRBV27

CDR3 protein: CASSHLQGQGVSEQYF
CDR3 DNA: TGCGCCAGCAGCCACTTACAGGGACAGGGGGTTAGCGAGCAGTACTTC
clone size: -
D gene: TRBD1
J gene: TRBJ2-7
V gene: TRBV4-3

CDR3 protein: CASSEARLATSGANVLTF
CDR3 DNA: TGTGCCAGCAGTGAAGCGAGACTCGCGACCTCTGGGGCCAACGTCCTGACTTTC
clone size: -
D gene: -
J gene: TRBJ2-6
V gene: TRBV2

CDR3 protein: CASSEARRAAGELFF
CDR3 DNA: TGTGCCAGCAGTGAAGCGCGCAGGGCGGCCGGGGAGCTGTTTTTT
clone size: once
D gene: -
J gene: TRBJ2-2
V gene: TRBV2

CDR3 protein: CASSPAVTGELFF
CDR3 DNA: TGTGCCAGCAGTCCGGCGGTCACCGGGGAGCTGTTTTTT
clone size: few
D gene: -
J gene: TRBJ2-2
V gene: TRBV19

CDR3 protein: CASSPSRTTGELFF
CDR3 DNA: TGTGCCAGCTCACCAAGCAGGACCACCGGGGAGCTGTTTTTT
clone size: -
D gene: -
J gene: TRBJ2-2
V gene: TRBV18

CDR3 protein: CAWTPTSWTEAFF
CDR3 DNA: TGTGCCTGGACACCGACGAGTTGGACTGAAGCTTTCTTT
clone size: -
D gene: -
J gene: TRBJ1-1
V gene: TRBV30

CDR3 protein: CASSIGTAPGYTF
CDR3 DNA: TGTGCCAGCAGCATAGGGACAGCCCCCGGCTACACCTTC
clone size: -
D gene: TRBD1
J gene: TRBJ1-2
V gene: TRBV5-6